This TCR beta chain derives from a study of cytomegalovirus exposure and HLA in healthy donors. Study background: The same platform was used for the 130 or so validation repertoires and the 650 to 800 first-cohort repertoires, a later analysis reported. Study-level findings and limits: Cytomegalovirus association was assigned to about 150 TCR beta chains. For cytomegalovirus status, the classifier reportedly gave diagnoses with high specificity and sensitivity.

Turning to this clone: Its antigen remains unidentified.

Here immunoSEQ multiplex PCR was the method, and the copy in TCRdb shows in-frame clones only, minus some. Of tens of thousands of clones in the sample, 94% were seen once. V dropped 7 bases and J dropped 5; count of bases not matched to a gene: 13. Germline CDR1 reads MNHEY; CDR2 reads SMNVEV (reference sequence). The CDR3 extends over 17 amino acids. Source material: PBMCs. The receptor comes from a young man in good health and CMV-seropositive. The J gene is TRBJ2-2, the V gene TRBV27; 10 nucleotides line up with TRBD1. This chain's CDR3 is CASNRGQGFTQTGELFF. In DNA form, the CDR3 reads TGTGCCAGCAACCGGGGACAGGGGTTTACTCAGACCGGGGAGCTGTTTTTT.